This T cell receptor (beta chain) is drawn from a study of response to subunit inactivated influenza vaccine (dated 2018 in TCRdb). For the study in its entirety: Deep quantitative T cell receptor repertoire profiling was used in the study to track responses to a trivalent subunit inactivated influenza vaccine.

This clonotype was seen a few times. This receptor's antigen is unknown. No much larger clone exists at a distance of one base, and base qualities are not known. Libraries came from RT-PCR. The sequencer listed for this sample is Illumina HiSeq 2500. TCRdb cleaned the public reads at Q25 with fastp, built clones with MiXCR and kept in-frame beta chains. Rows with one shared CDR3 protein collapse into an entry with the most common genes and DNA. The sample table holds approximately 570,000 distinct CDR3 sequences, of which about 8% were seen once. The ten most abundant clones make up 10% to 15% of the sample. Points the paper makes about the study in general: It was suggested by the authors that each seasonal influenza vaccination may recruit only a limited number of new T cells.

The source material was PBMCs from blood, sampled around 25 months after vaccination. This TCR was sampled from a man in his fifties or sixties who received an inactivated influenza vaccine. Donor details come from another sample of the same person, matched by shared clones.

The CDR3 in this case is CSARGMAAGGGELFF. The sequenced DNA is TGCAGTGCTAGAGGGATGGCAGCGGGAGGCGGGGAGCTGTTTTTT. The rearranged chain carries TRBV20-1 and TRBJ2-2; 9 central nucleotides agree with TRBD2. Taken from the germline V gene (reference sequence), the CDR1 and CDR2 loops are DFQATT and SNEGSKA. CDR3 length: 15 amino acids, cysteine to phenylalanine. The DNA shown is the 45-base CDR3, in frame from base 1. V is pruned by 1 base and J by 7 bases, leaving 7 bases of the junction without a gene match.